This T cell receptor beta chain derives from a study of cytomegalovirus exposure and HLA in healthy donors. Study results and caveats: Follow-up analysis found HLA locus-dependent TCR association rates, highest for DRB1 and lowest for HLA-C. A classifier reportedly called cytomegalovirus status with high sensitivity and specificity.

Use of 60 Vbeta and 13 Jbeta primers characterized the PCR. Libraries were prepared by immunoSEQ multiplex PCR; TCRdb keeps only in-frame clonotypes and omits some of them. Seen here are 120,000 to 150,000 clones, around 90% observed once, and the top ten hold 0.51%. Germline CDR1 reads ENHRY; CDR2 reads SYGVKD. The CDR3 length is 17 residues. V lost 0 bases and J lost 7; bases outside the gene matches: 9. As concerns this clone: The antigen is unknown.

The TCR comes from a woman between 35 and 50 years old in good health and CMV-seronegative. The sample was PBMCs. This chain connects TRBV10-3 to TRBJ1-6, with 7 bases fitting TRBD1. The CDR3 nucleotides are TGTGCCATCAGTGAGTCGGGTTCGACAGGGTGGAATTCACCCCTCCACTTT. It codes for CAISESGSTGWNSPLHF.